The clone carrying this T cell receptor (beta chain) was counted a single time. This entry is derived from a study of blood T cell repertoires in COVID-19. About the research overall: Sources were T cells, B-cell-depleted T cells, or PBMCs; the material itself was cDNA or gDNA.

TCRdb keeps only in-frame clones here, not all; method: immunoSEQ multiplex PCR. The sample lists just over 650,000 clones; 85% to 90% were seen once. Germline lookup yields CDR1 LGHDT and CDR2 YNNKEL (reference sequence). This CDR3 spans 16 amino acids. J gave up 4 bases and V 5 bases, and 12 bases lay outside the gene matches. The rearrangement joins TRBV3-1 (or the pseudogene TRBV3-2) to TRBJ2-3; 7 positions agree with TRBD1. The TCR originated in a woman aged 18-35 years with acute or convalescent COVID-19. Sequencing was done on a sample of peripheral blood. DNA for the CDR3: TGTGCCAGCAGCTTCTCGACAGGGTGGGGTGCAGATACGCAGTATTTT. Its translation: CASSFSTGWGADTQYF.